The following is a T cell receptor beta chain sequence with its context. In the study's own analysis: Nucleated cell number was recorded as an estimate derived from reference gene primer amplification. Assay: immunoSEQ multiplex PCR; the TCRdb copy retains only in-frame clones and omits some. V and J calls and clone size are as listed in that table; D and trimming were resolved from the DNA. The data contain around 250,000 clones, approximately 83% of them singletons. This sample stems from a study of blood T cell repertoires in COVID-19. On the study more broadly: The samples span acute and convalescent COVID-19 from the United States, Italy and Spain. PBMCs, B-cell-depleted T cells, or T cells were the source of the cDNA or gDNA that made up the material.

CDR3 length: 14 amino acids. V lost 3 bases, J lost 3 bases, and 11 bases lay in between. Germline CDR1 is KGHSH and CDR2 is LQKENI. Participants reported their clinical history, and cohort assignment relied on those reports. V is TRBV18 and J is TRBJ1-2; D gene uncertain. Input material: PBMCs or T cells enriched from blood (not recorded which). The clonotype comes from a man aged 45-60 years who had recovered from COVID-19. The CDR3 coding sequence is TGTGCCAGCTCACCTGATGTGGGCTACTATGGCTACACCTTC. Its translation is CASSPDVGYYGYTF.